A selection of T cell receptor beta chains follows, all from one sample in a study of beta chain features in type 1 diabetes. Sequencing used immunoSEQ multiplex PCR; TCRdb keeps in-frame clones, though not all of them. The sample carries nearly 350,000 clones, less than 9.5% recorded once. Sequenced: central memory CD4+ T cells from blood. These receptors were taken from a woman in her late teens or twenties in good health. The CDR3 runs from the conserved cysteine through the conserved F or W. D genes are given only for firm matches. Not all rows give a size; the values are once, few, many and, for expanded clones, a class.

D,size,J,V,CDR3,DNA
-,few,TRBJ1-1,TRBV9,CASSVSNELGTEAFF,TGTGCCAGCAGCGTAAGTAACGAGCTGGGCACTGAAGCTTTCTTT
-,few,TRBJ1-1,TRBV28,CASITSRDGILKAFF,TGTGCCAGCATCACCTCCCGGGACGGCATCCTGAAAGCTTTCTTT
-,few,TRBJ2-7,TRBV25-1,CASSALVSAEQYF,TGTGCCAGCAGTGCATTGGTCTCGGCCGAGCAGTACTTC
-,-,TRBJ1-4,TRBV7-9,CASSLATGGGEKLFF,TGTGCCAGCAGCTTAGCGACAGGAGGCGGTGAAAAACTGTTTTTT
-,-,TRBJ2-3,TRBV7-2,CASSTGFADTQYF,TGTGCCAGCAGCACCGGGTTCGCAGATACGCAGTATTTT
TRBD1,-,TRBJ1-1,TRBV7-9,CASSLQGSMSTEAFF,TGTGCCAGCAGCCTACAGGGGTCGATGAGTACTGAAGCTTTCTTT
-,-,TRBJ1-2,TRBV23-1,CASSRKDFLVEDPEDGYTF,TGCGCCAGCAGTAGGAAGGATTTCCTTGTGGAGGACCCCGAGGATGGCTACACCTTC
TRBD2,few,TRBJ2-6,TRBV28,CASRATLAGLRSGANVLTF,TGTGCCAGCAGGGCCACGTTAGCGGGACTCCGCTCTGGGGCCAACGTCCTGACTTTC
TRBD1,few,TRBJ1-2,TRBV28,CATGTGSYGYTF,TGTGCCACCGGGACAGGGAGCTATGGCTACACCTTC
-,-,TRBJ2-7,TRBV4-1,CASSQGWGTVGEEQYF,TGCGCCAGCAGCCAAGGTTGGGGAACAGTGGGAGAAGAGCAGTACTTC
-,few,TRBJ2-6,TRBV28,CASSLYRVGANVLTF,TGTGCCAGCAGTTTATACAGGGTTGGGGCCAACGTCCTGACTTTC
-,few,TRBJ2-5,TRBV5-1,CASSLGRQSQETQYF,TGCGCCAGCAGCTTGGGGCGGCAGTCCCAAGAGACCCAGTACTTC
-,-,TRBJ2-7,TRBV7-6,CASSLGDSPPAHEQYF,TGTGCCAGCAGCTTAGGGGACTCGCCCCCAGCCCACGAGCAGTACTTC
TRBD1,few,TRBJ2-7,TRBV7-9,CASSDGQGLSYEQYF,TGTGCCAGCAGCGACGGACAGGGGCTCTCCTACGAGCAGTACTTC
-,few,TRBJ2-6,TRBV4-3,CASSPTSSGANVLTF,TGCGCCAGCAGCCCTACTAGCTCTGGGGCCAACGTCCTGACTTTC
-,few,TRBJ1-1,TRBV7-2,CASSAGQNTEAFF,TGTGCCAGCAGCGCCGGCCAGAACACTGAAGCTTTCTTT
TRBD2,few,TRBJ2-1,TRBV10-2,CASTIGLAGGSNEQFF,TGCGCCAGCACCATAGGACTAGCGGGTGGTTCCAATGAGCAGTTCTTC
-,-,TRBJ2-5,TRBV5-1,CASSPHQETQYF,TGCGCCAGCAGCCCGCACCAAGAGACCCAGTACTTC
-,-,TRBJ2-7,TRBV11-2,CASSLDTGLHEQYF,TGTGCCAGCAGCTTAGATACAGGCTTACACGAGCAGTACTTC
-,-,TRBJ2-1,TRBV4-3,CASSQGSRGGAYNEQFF,TGCGCCAGCAGCCAAGGCAGCCGGGGCGGGGCCTACAATGAGCAGTTCTTC
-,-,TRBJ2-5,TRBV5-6,CASSLGTLETQYF,TGTGCCAGCAGCTTGGGGACTTTAGAGACCCAGTACTTC
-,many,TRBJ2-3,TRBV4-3,CASSQEPAADTQYF,TGCGCCAGCAGCCAAGAGCCTGCGGCAGATACGCAGTATTTT
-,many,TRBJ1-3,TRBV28,CASSSGDLYNTIYF,TGTGCCAGCAGTAGCGGGGATTTGTATAACACCATATATTTT
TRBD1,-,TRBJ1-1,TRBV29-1,CSVGQGADTEAFF,TGCAGCGTTGGACAGGGAGCGGACACTGAAGCTTTCTTT
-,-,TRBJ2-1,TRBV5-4,CASSLTNQNEQFF,TGTGCCAGCAGCTTGACTAACCAAAATGAGCAGTTCTTC
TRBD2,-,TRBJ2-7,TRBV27,CASSSRSPLAGVLYEQYF,TGTGCCAGCAGTTCCCGATCCCCCCTAGCGGGAGTCCTCTACGAGCAGTACTTC
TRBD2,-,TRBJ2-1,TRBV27,CASSRYGLRLAGYNEQFF,TGTGCCAGCAGCCGATACGGACTTCGACTAGCGGGGTACAATGAGCAGTTCTTC
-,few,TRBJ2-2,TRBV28,CASSPGTRTGELFF,TGTGCCAGCAGTCCCGGGACACGCACCGGGGAGCTGTTTTTT
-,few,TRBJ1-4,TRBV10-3,CAISPGRDEKLFF,TGTGCCATCAGTCCGGGACGTGATGAAAAACTGTTTTTT
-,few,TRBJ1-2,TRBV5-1,CASSSDNYGYTF,TGCGCCAGCAGCTCCGACAACTATGGCTACACCTTC
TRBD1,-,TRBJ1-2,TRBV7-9,CASSLGQGRGYGYTF,TGTGCCAGCAGCTTAGGACAGGGAAGAGGCTATGGCTACACCTTC
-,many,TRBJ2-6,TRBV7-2,CASSLKLPSGANVLTF,TGTGCCAGCAGCTTAAAGTTGCCCTCTGGGGCCAACGTCCTGACTTTC
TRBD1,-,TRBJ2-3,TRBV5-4,CASSLEGAASPQYF,TGTGCCAGCAGCTTGGAGGGGGCGGCTAGCCCTCAGTATTTT
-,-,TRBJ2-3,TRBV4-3,CASSPGTYSRTDTQYF,TGCGCCAGCAGCCCCGGGACTTACTCCCGCACAGATACGCAGTATTTT
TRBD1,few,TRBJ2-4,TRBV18,CASSIGQGQTKNIQYF,TGTGCCAGCTCAATCGGACAGGGACAAACCAAAAACATTCAGTACTTC